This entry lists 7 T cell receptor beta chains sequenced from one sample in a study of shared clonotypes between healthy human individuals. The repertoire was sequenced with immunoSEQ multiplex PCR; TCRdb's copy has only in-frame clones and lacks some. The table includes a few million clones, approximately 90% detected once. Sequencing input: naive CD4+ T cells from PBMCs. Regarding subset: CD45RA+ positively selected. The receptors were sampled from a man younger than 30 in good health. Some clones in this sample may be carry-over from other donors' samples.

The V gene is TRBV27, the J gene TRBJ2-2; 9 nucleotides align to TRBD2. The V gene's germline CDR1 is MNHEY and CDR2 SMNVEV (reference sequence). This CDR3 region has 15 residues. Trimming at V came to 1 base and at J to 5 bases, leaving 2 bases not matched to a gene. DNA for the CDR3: TGTGCCAGCAGTTTATTAGCGGGAGCGACCGGGGAGCTGTTTTTT. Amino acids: CASSLLAGATGELFF.

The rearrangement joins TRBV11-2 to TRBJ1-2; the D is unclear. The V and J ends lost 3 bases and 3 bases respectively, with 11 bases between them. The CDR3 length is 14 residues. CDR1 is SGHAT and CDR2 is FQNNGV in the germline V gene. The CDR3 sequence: CASSLSGIDYGYTF. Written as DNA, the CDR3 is TGTGCCAGCAGCTTGTCTGGGATCGACTATGGCTACACCTTC. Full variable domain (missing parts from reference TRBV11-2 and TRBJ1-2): EAGVAQSPRYKIIEKRQSVAFWCNPISGHATLYWYQQILGQGPKLLIQFQNNGVVDDSQLPKDRFSAERLKGVDSTLKIQPAKLEDSAVYLCASSLSGIDYGYTFGSGTRLTVV.

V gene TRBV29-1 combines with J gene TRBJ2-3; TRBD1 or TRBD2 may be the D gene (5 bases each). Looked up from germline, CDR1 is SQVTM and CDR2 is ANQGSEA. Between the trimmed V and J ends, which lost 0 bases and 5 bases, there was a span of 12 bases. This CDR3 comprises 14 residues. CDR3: CSVEERTRGDTQYF. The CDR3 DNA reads TGCAGCGTTGAAGAAAGAACTAGGGGAGATACGCAGTATTTT.

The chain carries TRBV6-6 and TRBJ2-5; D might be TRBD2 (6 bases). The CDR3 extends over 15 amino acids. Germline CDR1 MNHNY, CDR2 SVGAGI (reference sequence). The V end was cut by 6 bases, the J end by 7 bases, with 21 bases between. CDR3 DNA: TGTGCCAGCAGCGATCGGGGGTGGCTTAGGGGGACCCAGTACTTC. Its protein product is CASSDRGWLRGTQYF.

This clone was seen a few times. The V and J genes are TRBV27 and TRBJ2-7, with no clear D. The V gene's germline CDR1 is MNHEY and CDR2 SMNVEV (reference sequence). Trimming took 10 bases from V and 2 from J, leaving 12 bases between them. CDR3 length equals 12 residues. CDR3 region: CATSNPPYEQYF. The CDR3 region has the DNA TGTGCCACCTCGAACCCGCCCTACGAGCAGTACTTC.

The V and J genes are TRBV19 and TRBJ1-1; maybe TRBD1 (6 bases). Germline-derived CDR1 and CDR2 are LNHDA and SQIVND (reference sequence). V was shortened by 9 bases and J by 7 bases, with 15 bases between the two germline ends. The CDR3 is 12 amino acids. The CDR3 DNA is TGTGCCAGCAATGGGGGGCGACTTGAAGCTTTCTTT. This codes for CASNGGRLEAFF. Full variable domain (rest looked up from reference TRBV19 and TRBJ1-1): DGGITQSPKYLFRKEGQNVTLSCEQNLNHDAMYWYRQDPGQGLRLIYYSQIVNDFQKGDIAEGYSVSREKKESFPLTVTSAQKNPTAFYLCASNGGRLEAFFGQGTRLTVV.

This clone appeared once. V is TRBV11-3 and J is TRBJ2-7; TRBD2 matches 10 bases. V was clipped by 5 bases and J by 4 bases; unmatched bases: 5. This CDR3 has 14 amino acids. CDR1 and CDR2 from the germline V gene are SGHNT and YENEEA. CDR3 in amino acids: CASSPSGSKYEQYF. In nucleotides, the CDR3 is TGTGCCAGCAGCCCTAGCGGGAGTAAATACGAGCAGTACTTC.